A selection of T cell receptor beta chains follows, all from one sample in a study of cytomegalovirus exposure and HLA in healthy donors. Data came from immunoSEQ multiplex PCR; TCRdb stores just in-frame clones and leaves some out. Of a few hundred thousand clones in the sample, roughly 85% were seen once. The specimen was PBMCs. The receptor set was obtained from a young woman in good health and CMV-seronegative. CDR3s include the opening cysteine and the closing phenylalanine or tryptophan. D genes are given only for firm matches. Rows may omit the clone size; those that give it use once, few, many or a size class.

d_call,v_call,clone_size,j_call,cdr3_nt,cdr3_aa
-,TRBV27,-,TRBJ1-2,TGTGCCAGCAGGAAATCCGGGACACCGCCTGGCTACACCTTC,CASRKSGTPPGYTF
-,TRBV9,-,TRBJ2-1,TGTGCCAGCAGCGTAGAGACAGCCCGAAGGTACAATGAGCAGTTCTTC,CASSVETARRYNEQFF
TRBD1,TRBV19,-,TRBJ1-2,TGTGCCAGTAGTATGGGGTTGTACAGGGGCTATGGCTACACCTTC,CASSMGLYRGYGYTF
-,TRBV9,-,TRBJ2-6,TGTGCCAGCAGCGTAGGAGGGTTACGAGCGAGGGCCAACGTCCTGACTTTC,CASSVGGLRARANVLTF
-,TRBV28,-,TRBJ2-7,TGTGCCAGCAGTTTAAGCCTTTACGAGCAGTACTTC,CASSLSLYEQYF
-,TRBV14,once,TRBJ2-7,TGTGCCAGCAGCCACCTGAGCGGAACCCTCTCCTACGAGCAGTACTTC,CASSHLSGTLSYEQYF
-,TRBV30,once,TRBJ2-5,TGTGCCTTAAAGGGGGGGGAAGAGACCCAGTACTTC,CALKGGEETQYF
TRBD1,TRBV4-1,-,TRBJ1-2,TGCGCCAGCAGTTCTAGAGGGAGACAGGGAGACTATGGCTACACCTTC,CASSSRGRQGDYGYTF
-,TRBV7-6,-,TRBJ1-1,TGTGCCAGCAGCTTAGGAGGTCGAGGATCACTAAACACTGAAGCTTTCTTT,CASSLGGRGSLNTEAFF
-,TRBV10-3,-,TRBJ1-2,TGTGCCATCAGTGCGGGGGATTTTAACTATGGCTACACCTTC,CAISAGDFNYGYTF
TRBD1,TRBV11-2,-,TRBJ1-2,TGTGCCAGCAGCTTAGCCGCGACAGGGAACTATGGCTACACCTTC,CASSLAATGNYGYTF
TRBD2,TRBV28,-,TRBJ2-1,TGTGCCAGCAGTTCGGGACTAGGAAGGGTCTTC,CASSSGLGRVF
-,TRBV18,-,TRBJ2-3,TGTGCCAGCTCTCACGGGGGTCGCACAGATACGCAGTATTTT,CASSHGGRTDTQYF
TRBD1,TRBV11-3,-,TRBJ1-1,TGTGCCAGCAGCCTCAGGGGGCACACTGAAGCTTTCTTT,CASSLRGHTEAFF
-,TRBV6-1,-,TRBJ1-1,TGTGCCAGCACCCCAGGTTCTCGGGGCACTGAAGCTTTCTTT,CASTPGSRGTEAFF
TRBD1,TRBV28,-,TRBJ1-1,TGTGCCAGCAGCACACCCACGACAGGGGGTAAACGGTTGAAAGCTTTCTTT,CASSTPTTGGKRLKAFF
TRBD2,TRBV11-2,-,TRBJ2-2,TGTGCCAGCATCCAAGGGCGGGGAGGGTCCGGGGAGCTGTTTTTT,CASIQGRGGSGELFF
TRBD2,TRBV28,-,TRBJ2-7,TGTGCCAGCAGTTTCAGGGGAAAGCGGGAGAACGAGCAGTACTTC,CASSFRGKRENEQYF
-,TRBV11-2,once,TRBJ2-7,TGTGCCAGCAGCTTAGGTCACTCGCAGGGCCAGGTACCCTACGAGCAGTACTTC,CASSLGHSQGQVPYEQYF
-,TRBV29-1,-,TRBJ2-2,TGCAGCGTTGAAGTCGGGGTGGCCGGGGAGCTGTTTTTT,CSVEVGVAGELFF
-,TRBV5-5,-,TRBJ1-2,TGTGCCAGCAGCTTAAGGGGGGGCAGTGGCTACACCTTC,CASSLRGGSGYTF
TRBD1,TRBV15,-,TRBJ2-7,TGTGCCACCAGCAGTGAGGTTTATCAGGGGGCAGGAAACGAGCAGTACTTC,CATSSEVYQGAGNEQYF
-,TRBV11-2,-,TRBJ2-7,TGTGCCAGCAGCCCCCGACAGTCTAAGGGACTCTACGAGCAGTACTTC,CASSPRQSKGLYEQYF
-,TRBV4-2,-,TRBJ2-6,TGTGCCAGCAGCCCGCAAGAGGTGGGTGCCGGGGCCAACGTCCTGACTTTC,CASSPQEVGAGANVLTF
-,TRBV28,-,TRBJ1-2,TGTGCCAGCAGATATGAGGGGGGGTTCAGCGATGGCTACACCTTC,CASRYEGGFSDGYTF
-,TRBV19,-,TRBJ1-5,TGTGCCAGTAGTATGGGGAGGACTAATCAGCCCCAGCATTTT,CASSMGRTNQPQHF
TRBD2,TRBV9,once,TRBJ2-7,TGTGCCAGCAGCGATACGACTAGCGGACACGAGCAGTACTTC,CASSDTTSGHEQYF
TRBD1,TRBV5-1,-,TRBJ1-6,TGCGCCAGCAGCAAGGGACAGGGCCCCTTTGGACCCCTCCACTTT,CASSKGQGPFGPLHF
TRBD2,TRBV5-1,-,TRBJ2-7,TGCGCCAGCAGCTTGGTCTCTCCTAGCGGGGGCGAGAATTCCTACGAGCAGTACTTC,CASSLVSPSGGENSYEQYF
-,TRBV6-1,-,TRBJ1-4,TGTGCCAGCAGAAGGGGGACGGGTGAAAAACTGTTTTTT,CASRRGTGEKLFF
TRBD2,TRBV18,-,TRBJ2-2,TGTGCCAGCTCTCCGGGACTAGCGGACACCGGGGAGCTGTTTTTT,CASSPGLADTGELFF
-,TRBV28,-,TRBJ1-2,TGTGCCAGCAGGAGTAACGGTTATGGCTACACCTTC,CASRSNGYGYTF
-,TRBV27,once,TRBJ1-1,TGTGCCAGCAGTTTATCGGGGGGAGGAAGCACTGAAGCTTTCTTT,CASSLSGGGSTEAFF
-,TRBV15,-,TRBJ1-5,TGTGCCACCAGCAGAGCTCCGGTTCAGCCCCAGCATTTT,CATSRAPVQPQHF
-,TRBV6-1,-,TRBJ1-6,TGTGCCAGCAGTGTACAGGGAGTCGGAAATTCACCCCTCCACTTT,CASSVQGVGNSPLHF
-,TRBV28,-,TRBJ1-1,TGTGCCAGCAGTTTAACCAGAAACACTGAAGCTTTCTTT,CASSLTRNTEAFF
TRBD2,TRBV7-9,-,TRBJ2-1,TGTGCCAGCATGGATGGACTAGCGGGAGAGAATGAGCAGTTCTTC,CASMDGLAGENEQFF